The following is a T cell receptor beta chain sequence with its context. The data were obtained in a study of blood T cell repertoires in COVID-19. TCRdb's table, derived via immunoSEQ multiplex PCR, lists solely in-frame clones and lacks some. The data show under 350,000 clones, approximately 88% seen once. The CDR3 has 14 amino acids. The V end lost 3 bases, the J end lost 2 bases, and 11 bases lay between the germline ends. Germline V CDR1 and CDR2: SGHRS, YFSETQ. The chain employs TRBV5-1 and TRBJ1-1; weak D call: TRBD1 (5 bases). The sequence derives from a woman in her forties who had recovered from COVID-19. The specimen sequenced was PBMCs or T cells enriched from blood (not recorded which). Written as DNA, the CDR3 is TGCGCCAGCAGCTCCGCCGGGACTAACACTGAAGCTTTCTTT. Its protein product is CASSSAGTNTEAFF.